This TCR beta chain was captured by sequencing in a study of response to subunit inactivated influenza vaccine. This clonotype has a handful of counts. What it recognizes is unknown. TCRdb fed the RT-PCR reads into MiXCR, producing one record per CDR3 protein. The data show over 150,000 distinct CDR3 sequences, roughly a tenth seen once. Broader study findings: It was the authors' suggestion that each seasonal influenza vaccination recruits few new T cells.

Germline V CDR1 and CDR2: SGHRS, YFSETQ. The length of the CDR3 is 14 residues. V was clipped by 4 bases and J by 6 bases, with 17 bases between them. The chain carries TRBV5-1 and TRBJ2-7, with D possibly TRBD2 on 5 matching bases. The sequence was obtained from a man aged 45-65 years who received an inactivated influenza vaccine. Sequenced here: non-naive T cells sorted from PBMCs, sampled about 40 days after vaccination. CDR3 protein: CASSLDSVGVEQYF. CDR3 in DNA: TGCGCCAGCAGCCTGGATTCGGTCGGGGTCGAGCAGTACTTC.